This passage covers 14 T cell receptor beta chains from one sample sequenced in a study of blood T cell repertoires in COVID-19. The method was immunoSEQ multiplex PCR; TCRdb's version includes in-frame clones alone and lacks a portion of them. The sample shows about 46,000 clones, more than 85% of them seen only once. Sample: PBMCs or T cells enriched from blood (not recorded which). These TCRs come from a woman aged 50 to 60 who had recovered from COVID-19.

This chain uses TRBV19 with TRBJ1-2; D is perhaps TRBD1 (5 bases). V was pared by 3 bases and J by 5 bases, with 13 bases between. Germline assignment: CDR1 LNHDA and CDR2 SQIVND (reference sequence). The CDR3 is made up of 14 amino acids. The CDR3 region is CASSMSGEPYGYTF. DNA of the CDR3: TGTGCCAGTAGTATGTCGGGGGAACCGTATGGCTACACCTTC.

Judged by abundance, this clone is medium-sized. CDR3: CASSPQEPVWGSPLHF. The CDR3 DNA reads TGTGCCAGCTCACCACAGGAGCCAGTCTGGGGCTCACCCCTCCACTTT. V is TRBV18 and J is TRBJ1-6, with D possibly TRBD1 on 5 matching bases. CDR1 is KGHSH, CDR2 LQKENI, per germline. Trimming left V 1 base short and J 10 bases short, with 17 bases between. There are 16 residues in the CDR3.

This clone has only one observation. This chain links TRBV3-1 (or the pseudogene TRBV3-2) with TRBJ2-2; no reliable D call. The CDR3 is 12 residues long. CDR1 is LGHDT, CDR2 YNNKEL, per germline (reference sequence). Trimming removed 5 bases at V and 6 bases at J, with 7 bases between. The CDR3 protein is CASSYTPGELFF. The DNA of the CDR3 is TGTGCCAGCAGCTATACACCCGGGGAGCTGTTTTTT.

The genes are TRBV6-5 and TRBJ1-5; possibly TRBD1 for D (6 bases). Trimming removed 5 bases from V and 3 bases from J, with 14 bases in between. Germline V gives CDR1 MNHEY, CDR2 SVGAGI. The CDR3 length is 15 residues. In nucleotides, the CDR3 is TGTGCCAGCAGTCGCATCAGGGGCTTCAATCAGCCCCAGCATTTT. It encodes CASSRIRGFNQPQHF.

CDR3 amino acids: CASSIEQGLYSNQPQHF. As DNA, the CDR3 is TGTGCCAGTAGTATAGAGCAGGGCCTATATAGCAATCAGCCCCAGCATTTT. J is TRBJ1-5 and V is TRBV19, with D perhaps TRBD1 (5 bases). The germline V gene encodes CDR1 LNHDA and CDR2 SQIVND (reference sequence). This CDR3 region has 17 residues. Between the trimmed V and J ends, which lost 0 bases and 0 bases, there was a span of 12 bases.

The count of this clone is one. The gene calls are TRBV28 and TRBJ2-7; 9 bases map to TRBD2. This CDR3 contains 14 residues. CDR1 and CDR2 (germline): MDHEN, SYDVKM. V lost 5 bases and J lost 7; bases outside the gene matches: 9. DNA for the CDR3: TGTGCCAGCAGTCCCCTAGCGGGAACGAGAGAGCAGTACTTC. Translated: CASSPLAGTREQYF.

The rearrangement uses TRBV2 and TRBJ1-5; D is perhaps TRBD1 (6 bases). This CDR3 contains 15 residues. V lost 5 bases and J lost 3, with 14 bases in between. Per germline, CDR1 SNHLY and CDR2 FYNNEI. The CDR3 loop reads CASSTGPVVNQPQHF. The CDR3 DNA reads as TGTGCCAGCAGTACAGGGCCCGTGGTCAATCAGCCCCAGCATTTT. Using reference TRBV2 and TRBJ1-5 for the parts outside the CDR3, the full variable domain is EPEVTQTPSHQVTQMGQEVILRCVPISNHLYFYWYRQILGQKVEFLVSFYNNEISEKSEIFDDQFSVERPDGSNFTLKIRSTKLEDSAMYFCASSTGPVVNQPQHFGDGTRLSIL.

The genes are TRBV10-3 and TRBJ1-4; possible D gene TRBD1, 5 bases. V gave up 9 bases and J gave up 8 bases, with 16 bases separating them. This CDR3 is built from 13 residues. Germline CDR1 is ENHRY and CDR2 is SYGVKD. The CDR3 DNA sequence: TGTGCCATGACCAGGGTAGTTGACGAAAAACTGTTTTTT. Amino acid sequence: CAMTRVVDEKLFF.

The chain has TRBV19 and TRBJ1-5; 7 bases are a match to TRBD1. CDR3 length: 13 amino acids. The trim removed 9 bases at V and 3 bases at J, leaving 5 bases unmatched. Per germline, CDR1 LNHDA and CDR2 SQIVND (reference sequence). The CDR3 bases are TGTGCCAGCCAGGGACAGCCCAATCAGCCCCAGCATTTT. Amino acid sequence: CASQGQPNQPQHF.

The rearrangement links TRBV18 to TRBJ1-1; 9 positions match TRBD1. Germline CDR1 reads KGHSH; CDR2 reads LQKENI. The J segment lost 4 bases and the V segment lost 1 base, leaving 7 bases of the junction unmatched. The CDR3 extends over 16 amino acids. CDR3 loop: CASSPLRQGESTEAFF. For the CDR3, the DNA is TGTGCCAGCTCACCACTAAGACAGGGGGAGAGCACTGAAGCTTTCTTT.

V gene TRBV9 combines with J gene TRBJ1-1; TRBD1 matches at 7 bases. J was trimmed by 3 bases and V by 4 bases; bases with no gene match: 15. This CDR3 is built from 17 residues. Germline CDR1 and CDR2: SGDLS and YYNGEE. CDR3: CASSPYRQGRMDTEAFF. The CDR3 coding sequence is TGTGCCAGCAGCCCCTATAGACAGGGTCGGATGGACACTGAAGCTTTCTTT.

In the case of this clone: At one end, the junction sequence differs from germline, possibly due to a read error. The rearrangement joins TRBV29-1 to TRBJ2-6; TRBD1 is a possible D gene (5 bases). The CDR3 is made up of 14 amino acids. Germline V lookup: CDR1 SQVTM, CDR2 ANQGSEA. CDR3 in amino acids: CSAEQVSGANVLTF. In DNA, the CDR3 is TGCAGCGCTGAACAGGTTTCTGGGGCCAACGTCCTGACTTTC.

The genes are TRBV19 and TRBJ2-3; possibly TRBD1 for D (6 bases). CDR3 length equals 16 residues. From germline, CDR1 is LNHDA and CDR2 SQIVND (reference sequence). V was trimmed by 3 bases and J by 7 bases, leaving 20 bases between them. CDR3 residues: CASSIGTGTQFNTQYF. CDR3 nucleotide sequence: TGTGCCAGTAGTATCGGTACCGGGACACAATTTAATACGCAGTATTTT.

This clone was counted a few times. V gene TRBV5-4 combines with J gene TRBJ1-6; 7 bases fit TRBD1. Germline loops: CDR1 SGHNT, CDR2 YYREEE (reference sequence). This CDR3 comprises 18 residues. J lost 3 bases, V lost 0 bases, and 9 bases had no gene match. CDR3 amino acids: CASSLGQDRDSYNSPLHF. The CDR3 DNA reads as TGTGCCAGCAGCTTGGGGCAAGACCGGGACAGCTATAATTCACCCCTCCACTTT.